The 10 T cell receptor beta chains presented below share a single source sample, sequenced in a study of PD-1 blockade in classical Hodgkin lymphoma. The table came from immunoSEQ multiplex PCR; TCRdb's copy has only in-frame clones and leaves some out. Among around 25,000 clones listed, under 75% were seen once. Time point here: cycle 4 day 1 (C4D1), after five to seven weeks of nivolumab. All the patients suffered relapse after autologous stem cell transplantation, and brentuximab vedotin exposure differed. Sample: peripheral blood mononuclear cells (PBMCs), taken before the fourth cycle of nivolumab. The receptors stem from a human donor with classical Hodgkin lymphoma.

The sample holds a few counts of this clone. In nucleotides, the CDR3 is TGTGCCAGCAGCTTAGCGTGGGTCGGTCCCTGGGCTGAGCAGTTCTTC. This gives the protein CASSLAWVGPWAEQFF. J is TRBJ2-1 and V is TRBV7-8; no firm D call. The germline V and J ends were trimmed by 0 bases and 9 bases, with 18 bases remaining between them. The CDR3 loop spans 16 amino acids. CDR1 and CDR2 (germline): SGHVS, FQNEAQ.

This sequence joins TRBV5-4 and TRBJ2-5; D is possibly TRBD1 or TRBD2 (5 bases each). Looked up from germline, CDR1 is SGHNT and CDR2 is YYREEE (reference sequence). The CDR3 is made up of 14 amino acids. V gave up 4 bases and J gave up 4 bases, with 14 bases separating them. CDR3 sequence reads: CASSRMLGTETQYF. The CDR3 nucleotides are TGTGCCAGCAGCCGGATGTTAGGGACAGAGACCCAGTACTTC.

V and J are TRBV4-3 and TRBJ1-3, with D possibly being TRBD1 (6 bases). Trimming cost V 5 bases and J 7 bases, with 18 bases left between them. Germline CDR1 LGHNA, CDR2 YSLEER. This CDR3 is 15 amino acids long. Written as DNA, the CDR3 is TGCGCCAGCAGCTATCAACAGGGAGGATCCAACACCATATATTTT. This codes for CASSYQQGGSNTIYF.

The chain combines TRBV6-1 with TRBJ2-1, with 11 bases lining up with TRBD2. Germline V lookup: CDR1 MNHNS, CDR2 SASEGT. V lost 6 bases, J lost 10 bases, and 5 bases stayed unmatched. The CDR3 runs to 13 residues. Here the CDR3 DNA reads TGTGCCAGCAGCTTAGCGGGGGGGCGCGAGCAGTTCTTC. It codes for CASSLAGGREQFF.

The V gene is TRBV28, the J gene TRBJ2-5; the D gene is possibly TRBD2 (5 bases). Per germline, CDR1 MDHEN and CDR2 SYDVKM. V was pared by 5 bases and J by 5 bases, with 9 bases between. This CDR3 comprises 12 residues. This chain's CDR3 is CASSGLNETQYF. The CDR3 region has the DNA TGTGCCAGCAGTGGACTTAACGAGACCCAGTACTTC.

This clone has only a few counts. The V gene is TRBV5-1, the J gene TRBJ2-3; 10 bases are shared with TRBD2. V shed 0 bases, J shed 2 bases, and the junction held 3 bases outside the gene matches. This CDR3 contains 16 residues. Germline loops: CDR1 SGHRS, CDR2 YFSETQ. The DNA of the CDR3 is TGCGCCAGCAGCTTGGGCGGACTAGCGGACACAGATACGCAGTATTTT. Its translation is CASSLGGLADTDTQYF.

Note on this clone: An end of the junction does not agree with germline; a read error may underlie this. Here the CDR3 DNA reads TGCGCCAGCAGCCAAGAAATAGGGTTGGACAATGAGCAGTTCTTC. Its translation: CASSQEIGLDNEQFF. The rearrangement links TRBV7-2 to TRBJ2-1, with no clear D. The CDR3 consists of 15 residues. Germline values: CDR1 SGHTA, CDR2 FQGNSA.

V is TRBV27 and J is TRBJ2-5; no definite D call. The CDR3 length is 12 residues. Germline loops: CDR1 MNHEY, CDR2 SMNVEV (reference sequence). V was pared by 5 bases and J by 0 bases, with 4 bases between. The CDR3 here is CASSRNQETQYF. Written as DNA, the CDR3 is TGTGCCAGCAGTCGGAACCAAGAGACCCAGTACTTC.

Notes on this clone: In the same sample, other DNA sequences code for this CDR3. This chain connects TRBV9 to TRBJ1-5; unclear D gene. V lost 1 base and J 5 bases, leaving 10 bases between the germline ends. In germline, CDR1 is SGDLS, CDR2 YYNGEE. This CDR3 comprises 14 residues. Here the CDR3 reads CASSVTDGDQPQHF. CDR3 nucleotides: TGTGCCAGCAGCGTAACCGACGGTGATCAGCCCCAGCATTTT. Supplemented by reference TRBV9 and TRBJ1-5, the full variable domain reads DSGVTQTPKHLITATGQRVTLRCSPRSGDLSVYWYQQSLDQGLQFLIQYYNGEERAKGNILERFSAQQFPDLHSELNLSSLELGDSALYFCASSVTDGDQPQHFGDGTRLSIL.

The chain combines TRBV19 with TRBJ2-1; 7 bases match TRBD2. The germline V gene encodes CDR1 LNHDA and CDR2 SQIVND (reference sequence). The CDR3 has 14 residues. The junction had 5 bases not matched to a gene; V was cut back by 5 bases and J by 4 bases. CDR3 nucleotides: TGTGCCAGTAGTGGGGGGGTGGGATACAATGAGCAGTTCTTC. It translates to CASSGGVGYNEQFF.